These T cell receptor beta chains were read from a single sample in a study of blood T cell repertoires in COVID-19. Method: immunoSEQ multiplex PCR; TCRdb's copy keeps in-frame clones and lacks some. The data hold some 150,000 clones, with roughly 84% observed a single time. The sequencing input was peripheral blood. The receptors shown here come from a man in his 70s with acute or convalescent COVID-19. The CDR3 runs from the conserved cysteine through the conserved F or W.

TRBV7-3	15	TRBJ2-2	CASSLGALGSGELFF
TRBV19	16	TRBJ2-2	CASSAGTGGRGGELFF
TRBV5-1	14	TRBJ2-1	CASSVGGFKNEQFF
TRBV6-6	16	TRBJ1-4	CASRSTGAATNEKLFF
TRBV12-5	13	TRBJ1-1	CASGYQGGAEAFF
TRBV14	14	TRBJ2-7	CASSSWRGLSEQYF
TRBV5-1	17	TRBJ1-1	CASSLDRGTVDGTEAFF
TRBV19	17	TRBJ2-5	CASSDSPQNSYQETQYF
TRBV10-3	12	TRBJ1-1	CAISEGRTEAFF
TRBV9	16	TRBJ1-2	CASSVEPLGTGSGYTF
TRBV5-6	14	TRBJ2-5	CASSLTSTGETQYF
TRBV3-1/TRBV3-2	19	TRBJ1-4	CASSQDPLTGTATNEKLFF
TRBV30	13	TRBJ1-4	CAWSAGTDEKLFF
TRBV7-9	14	TRBJ2-7	CASSSRGSSYEQYF
TRBV29-1	11	TRBJ2-3	CSGSNTDTQYF
TRBV21-1	13	TRBJ2-4	CATGGVAKNIQYF
TRBV4-1	15	TRBJ2-3	CASSQDTYNTDTQYF
TRBV6-1	15	TRBJ1-5	CASSETGYSNQPQHF
TRBV27	13	TRBJ2-7	CASSLSAGLEQYF
TRBV9	14	TRBJ1-1	CASSGATGGTEAFF